The T cell receptor (beta chain) under discussion was sequenced for a study of cytomegalovirus exposure and HLA in healthy donors. Findings and limits, study-wide: The later analysis indicated that the majority of CMV-associated TCR beta chains appeared HLA-restricted.

In regard to this clone: As yet, its antigen is unknown.

The CDR3 has 15 residues. Germline-derived CDR1 and CDR2 are SGHVS and FNYEAQ. V was clipped by 6 bases and J by 2 bases; unmatched bases: 6. The study ran its PCR with 60 Vbeta and 13 Jbeta primers. TCRdb's table, derived via immunoSEQ multiplex PCR, lists solely in-frame clones and lacks some. In the table there are some 200,000 clones, approximately 79% of which are singletons. The sequenced sample was PBMCs. The TCR originated in a middle-aged man in good health and CMV-seropositive. The gene calls are TRBV7-6 and TRBJ2-7; 11 positions agree with TRBD1. The CDR3 reads CASSSGTGGTYEQYF. The DNA of the CDR3 is TGTGCCAGCAGTTCCGGGACAGGGGGGACCTACGAGCAGTACTTC.